This TCR beta chain was obtained from a study of T cells in Graves' hyperthyroidism and ophthalmopathy. Study-level results: In validation, the model predicted ophthalmopathy. These predictions came a median around 5.9 months before onset.

An absence of ophthalmopathy progression within 18 months meant stable Graves' hyperthyroidism. Recently diagnosed hyperthyroidism of less than 2 months' duration affected patients aged 18 to 65. Clinical symptoms, serum thyroxine and TRAb, thyroid ultrasound and orbital computed tomography together formed the diagnostic basis. Per the germline V gene, CDR1 is GTSNPN and CDR2 is SVGIG (reference sequence). V lost 2 bases to trimming and J lost 4 bases, with 9 bases between them. The CDR3 contains 13 residues. TCR beta CDR3 sequences were amplified from RNA transcripts. Initially, a first-round RT-PCR of the TCR CDR3 employed the HTBI primer set. From the multiplex PCR reads, TCRdb called clonotypes with MiXCR, one entry per CDR3 protein. Among about 590,000 distinct CDR3 sequences listed, more than 15% were seen once. This clonotype was counted many times. The antigen is not known.

The genes are TRBV30 and TRBJ1-5; TRBD1 is a possible D gene (6 bases). This sequence was found in a woman in her twenties or thirties with Graves' hyperthyroidism. Sequenced: blood. The CDR3 nucleotides are TGTGCCTGGAGTCCAGGGGAGAATCAGCCCCAGCATTTT. It yields the protein CAWSPGENQPQHF. The entire variable domain, with the rest obtained from reference TRBV30 and TRBJ1-5, is as follows: SQTIHQWPATLVQPVGSPLSLECTVEGTSNPNLYWYRQAAGRGLQLLFYSVGIGQISSEVPQNLSASRPQDRQFILSSKKLLLSDSGFYLCAWSPGENQPQHFGDGTRLSIL.